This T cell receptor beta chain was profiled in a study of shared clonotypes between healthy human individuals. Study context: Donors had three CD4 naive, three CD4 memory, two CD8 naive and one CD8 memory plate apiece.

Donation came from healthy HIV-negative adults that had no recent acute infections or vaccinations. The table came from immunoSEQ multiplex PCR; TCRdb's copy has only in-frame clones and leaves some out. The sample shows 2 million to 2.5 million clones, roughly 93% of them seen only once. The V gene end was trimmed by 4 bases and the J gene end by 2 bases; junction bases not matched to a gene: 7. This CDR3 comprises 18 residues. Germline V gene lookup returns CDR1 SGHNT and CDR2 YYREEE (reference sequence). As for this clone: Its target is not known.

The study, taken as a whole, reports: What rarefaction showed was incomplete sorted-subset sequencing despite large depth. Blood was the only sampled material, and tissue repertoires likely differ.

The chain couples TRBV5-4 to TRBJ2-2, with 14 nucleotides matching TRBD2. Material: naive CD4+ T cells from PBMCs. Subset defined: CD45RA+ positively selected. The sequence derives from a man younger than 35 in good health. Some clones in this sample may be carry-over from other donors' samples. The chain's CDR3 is CASSLTSGRVINTGELFF. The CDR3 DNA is TGTGCCAGCAGCCTGACTAGCGGGAGGGTGATAAACACCGGGGAGCTGTTTTTT.